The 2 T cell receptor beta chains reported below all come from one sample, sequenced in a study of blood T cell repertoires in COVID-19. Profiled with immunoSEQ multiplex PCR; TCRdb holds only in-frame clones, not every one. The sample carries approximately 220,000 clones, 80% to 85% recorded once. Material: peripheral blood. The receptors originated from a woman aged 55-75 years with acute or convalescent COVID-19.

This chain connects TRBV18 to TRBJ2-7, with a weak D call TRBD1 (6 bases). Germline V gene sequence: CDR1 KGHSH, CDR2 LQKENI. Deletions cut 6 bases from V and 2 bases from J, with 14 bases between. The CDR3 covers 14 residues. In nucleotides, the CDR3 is TGTGCCAGCTCGGGGACATCTCCCGCCTACGAGCAGTACTTC. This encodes CASSGTSPAYEQYF.

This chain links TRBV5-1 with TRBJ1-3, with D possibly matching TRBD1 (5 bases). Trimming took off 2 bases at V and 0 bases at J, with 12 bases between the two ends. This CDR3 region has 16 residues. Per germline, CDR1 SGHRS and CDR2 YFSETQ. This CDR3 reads CASSLDLQGSGNTIYF. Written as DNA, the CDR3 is TGCGCCAGCAGCTTAGACCTTCAGGGCTCTGGAAACACCATATATTTT.